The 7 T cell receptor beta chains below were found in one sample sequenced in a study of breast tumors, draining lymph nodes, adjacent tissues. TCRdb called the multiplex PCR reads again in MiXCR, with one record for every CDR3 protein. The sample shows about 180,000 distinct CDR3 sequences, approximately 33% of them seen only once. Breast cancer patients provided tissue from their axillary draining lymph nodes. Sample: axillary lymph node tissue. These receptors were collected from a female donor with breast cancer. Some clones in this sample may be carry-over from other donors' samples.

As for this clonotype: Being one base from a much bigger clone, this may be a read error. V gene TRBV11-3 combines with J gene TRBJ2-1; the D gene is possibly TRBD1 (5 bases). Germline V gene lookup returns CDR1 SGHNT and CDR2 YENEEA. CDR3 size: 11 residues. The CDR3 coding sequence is TGTGCCAGCAGATCAGGGTATGAGCCGTTCTTC. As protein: CASRSGYEPFF.

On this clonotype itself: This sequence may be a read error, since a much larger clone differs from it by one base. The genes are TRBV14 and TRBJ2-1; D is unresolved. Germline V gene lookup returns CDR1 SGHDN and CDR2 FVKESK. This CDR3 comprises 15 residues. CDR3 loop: CASSQTAGSYNEPFF. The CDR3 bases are TGTGCCAGCAGCCAAACGGCCGGATCCTACAATGAGCCGTTCTTC.

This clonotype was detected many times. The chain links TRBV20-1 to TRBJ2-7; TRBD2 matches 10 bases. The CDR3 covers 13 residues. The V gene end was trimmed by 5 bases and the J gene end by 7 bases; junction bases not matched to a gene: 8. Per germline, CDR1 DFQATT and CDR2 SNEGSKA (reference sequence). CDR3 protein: CSAAVAGGFEQYF. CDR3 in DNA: TGCAGTGCTGCAGTAGCGGGAGGCTTTGAGCAGTACTTC.

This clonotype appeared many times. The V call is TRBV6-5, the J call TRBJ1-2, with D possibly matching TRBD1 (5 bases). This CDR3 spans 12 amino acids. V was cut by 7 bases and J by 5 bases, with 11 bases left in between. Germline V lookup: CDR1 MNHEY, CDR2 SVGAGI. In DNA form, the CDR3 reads TGTGCCAGCACAACGGGGGTATATGGCTACACCTTC. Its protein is CASTTGVYGYTF.

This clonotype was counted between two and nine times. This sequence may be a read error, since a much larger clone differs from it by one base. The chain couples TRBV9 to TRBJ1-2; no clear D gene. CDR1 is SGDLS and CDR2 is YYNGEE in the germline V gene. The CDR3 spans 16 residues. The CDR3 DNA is TGTGCCAGCAGCGTAGACTCGTTAGGGAGTCACTATGCCTACACCTTC. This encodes CASSVDSLGSHYAYTF.

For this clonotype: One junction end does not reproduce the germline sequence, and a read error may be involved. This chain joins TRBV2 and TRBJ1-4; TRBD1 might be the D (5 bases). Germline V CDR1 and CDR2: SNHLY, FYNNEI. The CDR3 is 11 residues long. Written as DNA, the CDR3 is TGTGCCAGCAGTTTAGGGGAAGTTTCTTTCTTT. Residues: CASSLGEVSFF.

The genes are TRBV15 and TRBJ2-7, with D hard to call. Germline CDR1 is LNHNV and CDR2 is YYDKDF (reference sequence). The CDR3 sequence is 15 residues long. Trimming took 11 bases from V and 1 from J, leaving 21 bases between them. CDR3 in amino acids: CAPERGRGSSYEQYF. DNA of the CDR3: TGTGCCCCCGAGAGAGGTCGAGGTTCATCCTACGAGCAGTACTTC.